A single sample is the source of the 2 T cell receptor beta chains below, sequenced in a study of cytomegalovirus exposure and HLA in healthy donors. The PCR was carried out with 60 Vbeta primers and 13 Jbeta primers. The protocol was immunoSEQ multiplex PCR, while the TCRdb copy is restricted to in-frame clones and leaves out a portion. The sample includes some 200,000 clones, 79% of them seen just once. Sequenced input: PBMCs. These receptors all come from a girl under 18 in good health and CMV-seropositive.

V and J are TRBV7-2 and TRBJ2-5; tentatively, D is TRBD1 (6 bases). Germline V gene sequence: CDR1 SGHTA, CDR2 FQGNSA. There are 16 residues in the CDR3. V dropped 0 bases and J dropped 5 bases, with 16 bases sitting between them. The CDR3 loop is CASSLATAAQGETQYF. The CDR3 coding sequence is TGTGCCAGCAGCTTAGCGACAGCGGCCCAGGGGGAGACCCAGTACTTC.

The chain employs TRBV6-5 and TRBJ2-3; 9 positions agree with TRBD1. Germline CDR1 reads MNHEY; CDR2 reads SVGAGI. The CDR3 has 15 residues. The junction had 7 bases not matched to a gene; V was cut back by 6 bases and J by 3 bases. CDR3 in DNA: TGTGCCAGCAGACCCGGACAGGGGACGACAGATACGCAGTATTTT. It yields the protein CASRPGQGTTDTQYF.